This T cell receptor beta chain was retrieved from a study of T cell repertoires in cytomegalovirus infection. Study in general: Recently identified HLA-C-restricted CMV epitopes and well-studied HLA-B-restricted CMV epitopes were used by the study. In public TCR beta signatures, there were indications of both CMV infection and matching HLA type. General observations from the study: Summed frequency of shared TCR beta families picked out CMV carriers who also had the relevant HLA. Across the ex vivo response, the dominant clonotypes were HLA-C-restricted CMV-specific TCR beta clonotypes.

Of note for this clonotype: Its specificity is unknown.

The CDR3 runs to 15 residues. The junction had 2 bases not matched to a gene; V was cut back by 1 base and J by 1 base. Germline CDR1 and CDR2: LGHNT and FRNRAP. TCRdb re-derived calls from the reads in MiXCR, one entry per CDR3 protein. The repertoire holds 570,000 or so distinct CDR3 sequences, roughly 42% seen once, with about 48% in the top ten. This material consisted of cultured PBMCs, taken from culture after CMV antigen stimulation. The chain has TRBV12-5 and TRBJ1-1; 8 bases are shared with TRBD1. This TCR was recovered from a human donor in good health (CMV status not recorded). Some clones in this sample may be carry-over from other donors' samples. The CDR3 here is CASGLGTGGNTEAFF. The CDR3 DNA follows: TGTGCTAGTGGTTTGGGTACAGGGGGGAACACTGAAGCTTTCTTT.